This TCR beta chain derives from a study of T cells after yellow fever vaccination. As for the study in general: Preparing low-cell-number fractions relied on SMART-Seq v4 Ultra Low Input. Broader study findings: It was a weaker secondary response, yet one that peaked faster, at day 5 versus 15. High-abundance clonotypes from the bulk population could contaminate FACS-sorted repertoires.

This clonotype was recorded at least ten times. What it recognizes is unknown. Conversion of TCR transcripts into cDNA relied on 5'RACE template switching, which added a universal primer site and UMIs. TCRdb re-derived calls from the 5' RACE reads in MiXCR, one entry per CDR3 protein. The sample holds more than 200,000 distinct CDR3 sequences; about 3.9% are singletons and the top ten take around 19%. V was shortened by 6 bases and J by 8 bases, with 13 bases between the two germline ends. There are 12 residues in the CDR3. Sample: PBMCs, taken 15 days after the yellow fever booster vaccination. The origin of this receptor is a man younger than 35 who received the YFV17D yellow fever vaccine. The chain couples TRBV12-3 or TRBV12-4 to TRBJ1-1; D might be TRBD1 (5 bases). CDR3 amino acids: CASSPGPEEAFF. The CDR3 DNA follows: TGTGCCAGCAGCCCAGGGCCGGAGGAAGCTTTCTTT.